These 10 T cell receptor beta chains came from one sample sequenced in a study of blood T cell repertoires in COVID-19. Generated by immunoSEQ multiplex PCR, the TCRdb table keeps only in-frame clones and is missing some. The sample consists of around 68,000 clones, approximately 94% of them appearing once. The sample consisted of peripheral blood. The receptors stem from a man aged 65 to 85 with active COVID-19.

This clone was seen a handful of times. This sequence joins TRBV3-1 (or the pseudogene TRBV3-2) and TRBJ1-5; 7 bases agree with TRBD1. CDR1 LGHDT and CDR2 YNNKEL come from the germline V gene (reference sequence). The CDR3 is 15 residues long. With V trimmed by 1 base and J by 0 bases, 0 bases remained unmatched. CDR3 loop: CASSQGTGSNQPQHF. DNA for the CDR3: TGTGCCAGCAGCCAAGGGACAGGTAGCAATCAGCCCCAGCATTTT.

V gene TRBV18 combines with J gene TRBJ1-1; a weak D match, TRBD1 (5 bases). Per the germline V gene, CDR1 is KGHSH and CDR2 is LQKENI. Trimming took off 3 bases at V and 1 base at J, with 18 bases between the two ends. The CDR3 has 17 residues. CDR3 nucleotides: TGTGCCAGCTCACCCCAGGGATTCCTTAATTCGAACACTGAAGCTTTCTTT. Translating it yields CASSPQGFLNSNTEAFF.

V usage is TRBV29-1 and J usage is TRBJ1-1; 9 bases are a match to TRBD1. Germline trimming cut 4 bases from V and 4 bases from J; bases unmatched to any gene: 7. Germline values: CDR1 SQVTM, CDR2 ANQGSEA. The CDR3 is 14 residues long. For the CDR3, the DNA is TGCAGCGTTGCCGGGACAGGGTTCAGCACTGAAGCTTTCTTT. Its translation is CSVAGTGFSTEAFF.

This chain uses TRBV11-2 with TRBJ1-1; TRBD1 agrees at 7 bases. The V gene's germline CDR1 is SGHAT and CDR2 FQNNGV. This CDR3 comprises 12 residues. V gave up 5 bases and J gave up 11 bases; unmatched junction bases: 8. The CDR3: CASSPETGQAFF. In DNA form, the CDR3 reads TGTGCCAGCAGCCCCGAGACAGGGCAGGCTTTCTTT.

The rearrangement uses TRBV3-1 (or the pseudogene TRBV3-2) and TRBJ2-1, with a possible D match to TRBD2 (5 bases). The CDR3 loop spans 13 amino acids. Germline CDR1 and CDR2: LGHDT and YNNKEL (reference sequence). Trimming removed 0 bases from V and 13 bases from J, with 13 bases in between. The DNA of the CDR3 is TGTGCCAGCAGCCAAGAGAGACTGGGAGACCAGTTCTTC. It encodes CASSQERLGDQFF.

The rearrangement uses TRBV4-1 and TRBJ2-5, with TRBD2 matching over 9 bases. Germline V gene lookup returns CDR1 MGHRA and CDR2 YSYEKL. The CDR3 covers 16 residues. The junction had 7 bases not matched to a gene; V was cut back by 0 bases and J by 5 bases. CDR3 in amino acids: CASSQDRGLAAETQYF. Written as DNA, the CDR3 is TGCGCCAGCAGCCAAGATCGGGGACTAGCTGCCGAGACCCAGTACTTC.

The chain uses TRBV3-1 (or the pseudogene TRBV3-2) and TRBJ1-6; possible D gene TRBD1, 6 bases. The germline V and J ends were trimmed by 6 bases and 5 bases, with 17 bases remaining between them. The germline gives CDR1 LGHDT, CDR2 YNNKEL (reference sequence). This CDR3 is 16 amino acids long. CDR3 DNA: TGTGCCAGCAGGGCTAGGCAGGGGACCGATAATTCACCCCTCCACTTT. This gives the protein CASRARQGTDNSPLHF.

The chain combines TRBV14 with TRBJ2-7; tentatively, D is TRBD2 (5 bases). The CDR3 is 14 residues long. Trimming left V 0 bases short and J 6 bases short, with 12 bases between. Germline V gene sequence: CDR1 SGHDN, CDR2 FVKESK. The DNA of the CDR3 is TGTGCCAGCAGCCAAGACGGGGTAGCTCTCGAGCAGTACTTC. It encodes CASSQDGVALEQYF.

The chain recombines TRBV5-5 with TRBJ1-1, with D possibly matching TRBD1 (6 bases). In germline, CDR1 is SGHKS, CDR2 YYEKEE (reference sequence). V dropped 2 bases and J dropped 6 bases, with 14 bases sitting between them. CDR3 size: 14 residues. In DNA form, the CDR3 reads TGTGCCAGCAGCTTCCCACAGGGAGGGCCTGAAGCTTTCTTT. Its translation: CASSFPQGGPEAFF.

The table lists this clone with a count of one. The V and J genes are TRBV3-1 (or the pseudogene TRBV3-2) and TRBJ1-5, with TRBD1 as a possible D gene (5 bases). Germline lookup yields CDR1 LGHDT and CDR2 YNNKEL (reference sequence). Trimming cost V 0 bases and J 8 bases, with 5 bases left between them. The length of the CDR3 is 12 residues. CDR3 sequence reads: CASSQEGEPQHF. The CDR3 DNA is TGTGCCAGCAGCCAAGAAGGGGAGCCCCAGCATTTT.